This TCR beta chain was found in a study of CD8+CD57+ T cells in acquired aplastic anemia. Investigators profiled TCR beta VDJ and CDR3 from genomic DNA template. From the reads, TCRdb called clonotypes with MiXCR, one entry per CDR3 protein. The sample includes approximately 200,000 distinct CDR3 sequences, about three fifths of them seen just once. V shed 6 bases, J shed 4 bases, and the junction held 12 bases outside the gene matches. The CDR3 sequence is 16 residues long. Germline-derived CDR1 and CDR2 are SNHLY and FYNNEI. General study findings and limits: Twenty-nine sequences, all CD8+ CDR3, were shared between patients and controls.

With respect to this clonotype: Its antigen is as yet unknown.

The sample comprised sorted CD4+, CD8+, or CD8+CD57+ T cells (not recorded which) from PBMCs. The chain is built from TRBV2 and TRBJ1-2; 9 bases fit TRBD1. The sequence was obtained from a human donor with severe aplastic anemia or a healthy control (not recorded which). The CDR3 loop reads CASSNTGTGFSYGYTF. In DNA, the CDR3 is TGTGCCAGCAGCAATACCGGGACAGGGTTTAGCTATGGCTACACCTTC.